This T cell receptor (beta chain) was retrieved from a study of OX40 agonist ivuxolimab in advanced cancers. Produced via immunoSEQ multiplex PCR; TCRdb's table is partial and in-frame only. The repertoire has about 72,000 clones, about nine tenths of them found once; the top ten carry around 0.93%. The source was CD4+ or CD8+ T cells sorted from blood, collected in a trial of the OX40 agonist ivuxolimab. This receptor was obtained from an adult with an advanced solid tumor such as melanoma, head and neck, liver or kidney cancer.

CDR3 DNA sequence: TGTGCCAGTTTTCTTTCAGGGGCGAACACTGAAGCTTTCTTT. Its translation is CASFLSGANTEAFF. The chain joins TRBV18 to TRBJ1-1; weak D call: TRBD1 (6 bases). The germline V and J ends were trimmed by 9 bases and 1 base, with 15 bases remaining between them. The germline CDR1 and CDR2 sequences are KGHSH and LQKENI. CDR3 length: 14 residues.